This TCR beta chain derives from a study of blood T cell repertoires in COVID-19. Methods used by the authors: Amplifying reference gene primers gave estimates of nucleated cell counts. The assay was immunoSEQ multiplex PCR, and TCRdb's table has in-frame clones only and misses some. V and J calls plus clone size are reproduced from that table; the DNA served to infer D and trimming. The table has over 200,000 clones, approximately 80% seen once. Germline V gives CDR1 LNHNV, CDR2 YYDKDF (reference sequence). Trimming removed 1 base from V and 8 bases from J, with 14 bases in between. The length of the CDR3 is 14 residues. Clinical histories supplied by participants themselves formed the basis of cohort assignment.

The source of this sequence is a woman in her forties or fifties with acute COVID-19. Material for sequencing was PBMCs or T cells enriched from blood (not recorded which). V gene TRBV15 combines with J gene TRBJ1-2, with a weak D call TRBD1 (6 bases). This CDR3 reads CATSRGVVDRGYTF. The CDR3 nucleotides are TGTGCCACCAGCAGAGGAGTAGTGGACAGAGGCTACACCTTC.